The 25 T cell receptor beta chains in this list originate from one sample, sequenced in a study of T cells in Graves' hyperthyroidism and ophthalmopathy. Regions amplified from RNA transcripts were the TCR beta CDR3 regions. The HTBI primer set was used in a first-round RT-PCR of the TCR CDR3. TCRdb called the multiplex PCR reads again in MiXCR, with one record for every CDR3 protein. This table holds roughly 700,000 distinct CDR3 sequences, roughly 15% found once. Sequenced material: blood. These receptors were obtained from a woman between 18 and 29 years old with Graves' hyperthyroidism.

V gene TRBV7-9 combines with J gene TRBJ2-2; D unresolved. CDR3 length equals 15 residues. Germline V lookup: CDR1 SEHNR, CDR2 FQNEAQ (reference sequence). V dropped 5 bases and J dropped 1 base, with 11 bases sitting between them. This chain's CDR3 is CASSPPGVNTGELFF. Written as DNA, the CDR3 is TGTGCCAGCAGCCCACCTGGCGTGAACACCGGGGAGCTGTTTTTT. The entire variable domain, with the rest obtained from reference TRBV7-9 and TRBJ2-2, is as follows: DTGVSQNPRHKITKRGQNVTFRCDPISEHNRLYWYRQTLGQGPEFLTYFQNEAQLEKSRLLSDRFSAERPKGSFSTLEIQRTEQGDSAMYLCASSPPGVNTGELFFGEGSRLTVL.

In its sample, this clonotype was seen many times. The CDR3 DNA reads TGTGCCAGCAGAGCTAGACTGGGCGCGGAGGGCACTGAAGCTTTCTTT. This codes for CASRARLGAEGTEAFF. This chain joins TRBV2 and TRBJ1-1; D is unclear. The CDR3 runs to 16 residues. The germline CDR1 and CDR2 sequences are SNHLY and FYNNEI. V was trimmed by 6 bases and J by 4 bases, leaving 21 bases between them.

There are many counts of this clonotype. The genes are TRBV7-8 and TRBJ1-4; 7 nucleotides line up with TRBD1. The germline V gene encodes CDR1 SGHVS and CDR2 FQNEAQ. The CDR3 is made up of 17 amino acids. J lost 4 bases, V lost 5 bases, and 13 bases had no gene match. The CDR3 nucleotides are TGTGCCAGCAGCCGACCCGGCGCGGGACAGAATAATGAAAAACTGTTTTTT. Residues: CASSRPGAGQNNEKLFF.

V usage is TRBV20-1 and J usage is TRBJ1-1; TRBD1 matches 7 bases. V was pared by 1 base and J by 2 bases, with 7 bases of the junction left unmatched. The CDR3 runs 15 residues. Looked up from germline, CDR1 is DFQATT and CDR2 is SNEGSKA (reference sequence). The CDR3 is CSARVGGQPNTEAFF. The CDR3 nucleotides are TGCAGTGCTAGAGTGGGGGGACAGCCAAACACTGAAGCTTTCTTT.

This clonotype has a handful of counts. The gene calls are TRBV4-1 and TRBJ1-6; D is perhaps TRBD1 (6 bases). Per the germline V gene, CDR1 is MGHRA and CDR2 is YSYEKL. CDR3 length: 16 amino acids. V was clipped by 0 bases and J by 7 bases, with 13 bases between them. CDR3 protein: CASSQEVTTGNSPLHF. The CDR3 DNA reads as TGCGCCAGCAGCCAAGAGGTTACAACAGGGAATTCACCCCTCCACTTT.

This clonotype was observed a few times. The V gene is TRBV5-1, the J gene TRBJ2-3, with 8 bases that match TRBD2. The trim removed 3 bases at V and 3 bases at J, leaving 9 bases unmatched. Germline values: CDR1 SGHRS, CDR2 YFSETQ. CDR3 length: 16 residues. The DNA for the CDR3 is TGCGCCAGCAGCTCGGCATCGGCTAGCGGGACAGATACGCAGTATTTT. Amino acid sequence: CASSSASASGTDTQYF.

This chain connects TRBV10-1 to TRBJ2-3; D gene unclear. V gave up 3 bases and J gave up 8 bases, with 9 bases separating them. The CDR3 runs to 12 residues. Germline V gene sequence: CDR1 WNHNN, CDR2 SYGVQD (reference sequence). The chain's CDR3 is CASSEGRRTQYF. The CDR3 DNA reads TGCGCCAGCAGTGAAGGCCGGCGTACGCAGTATTTT.

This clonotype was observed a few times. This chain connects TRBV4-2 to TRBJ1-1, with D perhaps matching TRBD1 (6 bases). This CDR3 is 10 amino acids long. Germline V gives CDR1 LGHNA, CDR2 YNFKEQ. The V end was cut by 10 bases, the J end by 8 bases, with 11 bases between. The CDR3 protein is CATGGTEAFF. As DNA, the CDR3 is TGTGCCACCGGGGGGACAGAAGCTTTCTTT.

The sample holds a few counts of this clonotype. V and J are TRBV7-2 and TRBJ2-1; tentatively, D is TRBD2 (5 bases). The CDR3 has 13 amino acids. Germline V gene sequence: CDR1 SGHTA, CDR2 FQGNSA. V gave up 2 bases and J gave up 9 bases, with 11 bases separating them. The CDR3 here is CASSLWETGEQFF. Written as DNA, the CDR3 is TGTGCCAGCAGCTTATGGGAGACGGGTGAGCAGTTCTTC. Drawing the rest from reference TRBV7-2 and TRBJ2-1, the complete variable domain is GAGVSQSPSNKVTEKGKDVELRCDPISGHTALYWYRQSLGQGLEFLIYFQGNSAPDKSGLPSDRFSAERTGGSVSTLTIQRTQQEDSAVYLCASSLWETGEQFFGPGTRLTVL.

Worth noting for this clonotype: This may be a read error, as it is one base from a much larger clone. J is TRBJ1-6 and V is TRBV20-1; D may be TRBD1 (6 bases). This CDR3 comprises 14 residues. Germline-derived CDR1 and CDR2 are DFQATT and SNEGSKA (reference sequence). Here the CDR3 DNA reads TGCAGTGCTAATCGAGGGGGGAATAATTCACCCCCCCACTTT. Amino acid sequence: CSANRGGNNSPPHF.

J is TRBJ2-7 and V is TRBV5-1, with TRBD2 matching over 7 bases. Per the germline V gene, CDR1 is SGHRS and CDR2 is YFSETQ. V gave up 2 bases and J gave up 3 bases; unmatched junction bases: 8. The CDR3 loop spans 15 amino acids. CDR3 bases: TGCGCCAGCAGCTTCTCCCGCGGGAGCAACTACGAGCAGTACTTC. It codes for CASSFSRGSNYEQYF.

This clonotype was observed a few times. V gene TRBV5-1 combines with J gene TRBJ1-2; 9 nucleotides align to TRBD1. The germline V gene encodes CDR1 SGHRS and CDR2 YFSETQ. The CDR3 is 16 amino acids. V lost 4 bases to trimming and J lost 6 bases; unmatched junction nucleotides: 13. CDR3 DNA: TGCGCCAGCAGCAACCGGGACAGGGAAGGAGGGAATGGCTACACCTTC. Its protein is CASSNRDREGGNGYTF.

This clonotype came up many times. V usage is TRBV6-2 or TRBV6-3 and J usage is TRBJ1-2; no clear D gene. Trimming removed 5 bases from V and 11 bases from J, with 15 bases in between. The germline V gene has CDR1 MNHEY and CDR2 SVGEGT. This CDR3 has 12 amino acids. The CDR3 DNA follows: TGTGCCAGCAGTAGTCGTCAGGCGGGGTACACCTTC. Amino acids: CASSSRQAGYTF.

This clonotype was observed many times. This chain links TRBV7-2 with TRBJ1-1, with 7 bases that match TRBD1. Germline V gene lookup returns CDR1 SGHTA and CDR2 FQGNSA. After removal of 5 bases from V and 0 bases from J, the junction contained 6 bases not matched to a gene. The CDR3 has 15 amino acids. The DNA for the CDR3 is TGTGCCAGCAGCGCGCGACAGGGCCTGAACACTGAAGCTTTCTTT. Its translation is CASSARQGLNTEAFF.

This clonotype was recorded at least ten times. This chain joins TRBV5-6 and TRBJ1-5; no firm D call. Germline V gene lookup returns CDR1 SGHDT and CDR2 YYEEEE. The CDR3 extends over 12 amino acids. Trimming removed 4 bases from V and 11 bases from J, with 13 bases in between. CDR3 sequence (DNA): TGTGCCAGCAGCGGCGGCGCCGGATCCCAGCATTTT. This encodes CASSGGAGSQHF.

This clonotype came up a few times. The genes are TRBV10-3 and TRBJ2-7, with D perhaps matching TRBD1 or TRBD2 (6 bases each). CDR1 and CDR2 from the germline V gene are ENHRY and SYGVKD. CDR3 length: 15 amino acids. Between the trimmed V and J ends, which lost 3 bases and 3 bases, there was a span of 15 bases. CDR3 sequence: CAISDWRDTNYEQYF. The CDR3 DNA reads TGTGCCATCAGTGATTGGCGGGACACCAACTACGAGCAGTACTTC.

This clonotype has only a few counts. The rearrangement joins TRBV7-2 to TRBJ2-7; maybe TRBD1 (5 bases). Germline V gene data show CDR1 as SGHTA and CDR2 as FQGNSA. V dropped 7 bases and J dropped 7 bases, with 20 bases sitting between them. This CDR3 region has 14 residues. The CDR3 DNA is TGTGCCAGCACCCCTATAGGGGATTTTGGGGAGCAGTACTTC. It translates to CASTPIGDFGEQYF.

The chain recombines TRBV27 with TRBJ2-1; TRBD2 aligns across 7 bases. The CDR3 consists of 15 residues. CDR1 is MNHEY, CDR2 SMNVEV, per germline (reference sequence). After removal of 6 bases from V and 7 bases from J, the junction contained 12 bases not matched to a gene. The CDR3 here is CASSQREDWNNEQFF. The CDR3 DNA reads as TGTGCCAGCAGCCAACGGGAGGATTGGAATAATGAGCAGTTCTTC.

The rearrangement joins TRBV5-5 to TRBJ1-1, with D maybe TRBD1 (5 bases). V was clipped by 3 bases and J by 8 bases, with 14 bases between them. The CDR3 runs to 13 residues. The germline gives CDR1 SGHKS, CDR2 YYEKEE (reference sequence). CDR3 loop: CASSWDALLEAFF. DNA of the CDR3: TGTGCCAGCAGCTGGGACGCACTCTTGGAAGCTTTCTTT.

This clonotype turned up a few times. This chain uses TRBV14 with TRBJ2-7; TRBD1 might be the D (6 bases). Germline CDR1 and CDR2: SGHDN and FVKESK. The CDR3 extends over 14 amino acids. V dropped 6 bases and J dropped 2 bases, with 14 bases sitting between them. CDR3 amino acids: CASRGGGPPYEQYF. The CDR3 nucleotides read TGTGCCAGCAGGGGTGGGGGCCCTCCCTACGAGCAGTACTTC.

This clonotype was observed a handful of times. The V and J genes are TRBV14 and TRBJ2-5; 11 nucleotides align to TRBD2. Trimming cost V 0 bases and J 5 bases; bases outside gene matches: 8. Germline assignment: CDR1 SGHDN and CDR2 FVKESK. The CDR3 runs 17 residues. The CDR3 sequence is CASSQETSGSISETQYF. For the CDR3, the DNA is TGTGCCAGCAGCCAAGAAACTAGCGGGAGTATTTCGGAGACCCAGTACTTC. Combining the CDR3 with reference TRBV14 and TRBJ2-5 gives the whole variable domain EAGVTQFPSHSVIEKGQTVTLRCDPISGHDNLYWYRRVMGKEIKFLLHFVKESKQDESGMPNNRFLAERTGGTYSTLKVQPAELEDSGVYFCASSQETSGSISETQYFGPGTRLLVL.

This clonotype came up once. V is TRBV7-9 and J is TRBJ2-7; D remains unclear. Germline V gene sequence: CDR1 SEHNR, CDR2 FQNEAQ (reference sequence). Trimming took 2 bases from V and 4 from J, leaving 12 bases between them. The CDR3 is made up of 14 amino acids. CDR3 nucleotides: TGTGCCAGCAGCTTAACCGGGCCTCCTTACGAGCAGTACTTC. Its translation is CASSLTGPPYEQYF. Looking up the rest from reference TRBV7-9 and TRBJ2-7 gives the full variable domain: DTGVSQNPRHKITKRGQNVTFRCDPISEHNRLYWYRQTLGQGPEFLTYFQNEAQLEKSRLLSDRFSAERPKGSFSTLEIQRTEQGDSAMYLCASSLTGPPYEQYFGPGTRLTVT.

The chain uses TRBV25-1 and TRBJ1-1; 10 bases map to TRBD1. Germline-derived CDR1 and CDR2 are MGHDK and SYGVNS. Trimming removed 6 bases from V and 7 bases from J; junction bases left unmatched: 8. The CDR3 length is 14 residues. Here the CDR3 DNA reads TGTGCCAGCAGGGGCGGGACAGGGGTCGATGAAGCTTTCTTT. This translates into CASRGGTGVDEAFF.

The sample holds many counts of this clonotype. The DNA of the CDR3 is TGTGCCATCAGTGACGCGGATTACAATGAGCAGTTCTTC. It is translated as CAISDADYNEQFF. This rearrangement joins TRBV10-3 to TRBJ2-1; D unresolved. Germline V lookup: CDR1 ENHRY, CDR2 SYGVKD. The length of the CDR3 is 13 residues. V lost 3 bases and J 4 bases, leaving 7 bases between the germline ends.

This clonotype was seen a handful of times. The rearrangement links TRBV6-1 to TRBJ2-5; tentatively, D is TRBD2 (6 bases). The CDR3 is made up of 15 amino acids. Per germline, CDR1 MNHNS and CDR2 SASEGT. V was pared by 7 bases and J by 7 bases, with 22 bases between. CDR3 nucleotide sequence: TGTGCCAGCACCGGGCGGGGCGGGCCGCCCGGGACCCAGTACTTC. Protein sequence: CASTGRGGPPGTQYF.